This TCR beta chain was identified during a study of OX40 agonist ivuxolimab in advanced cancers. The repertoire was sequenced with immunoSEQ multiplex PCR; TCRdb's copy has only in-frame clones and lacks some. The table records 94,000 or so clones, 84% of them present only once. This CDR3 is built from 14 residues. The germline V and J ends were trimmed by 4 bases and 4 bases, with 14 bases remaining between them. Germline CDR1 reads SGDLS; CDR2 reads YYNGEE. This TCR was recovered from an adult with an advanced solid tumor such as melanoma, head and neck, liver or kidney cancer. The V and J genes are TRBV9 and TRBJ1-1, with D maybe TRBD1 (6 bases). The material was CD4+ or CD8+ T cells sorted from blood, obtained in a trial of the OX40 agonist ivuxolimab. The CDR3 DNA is TGTGCCAGCAGCTTAGGGGGGATGGGCACTGAAGCTTTCTTT. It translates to CASSLGGMGTEAFF.